Shown below are 17 T cell receptor beta chains from a single sample sequenced in a study of post-analysis software for immune sequencing data. No antigen has been identified for these receptors. Points from the study as a whole: When patients were compared with controls, 4 or 5 TRBV segments were more frequent, TRBV5-6, TRBV5-1 and TRBV20-1 among them.

Unique molecular identifiers had been added to the TCR beta cDNA libraries. TCRdb re-analysed the PCR reads in MiXCR, keeping a single row per CDR3 protein. The repertoire holds approximately 730,000 distinct CDR3 sequences, around 27% seen once, with around 0.56% in the top ten. Sequencing was carried out using blood. These receptors all stem from a girl aged 5-17 years with multiple sclerosis.

J is TRBJ2-1 and V is TRBV18; weak D call: TRBD2 (6 bases). The CDR3 covers 15 residues. Germline-derived CDR1 and CDR2 are KGHSH and LQKENI. V was pared by 1 base and J by 5 bases, with 12 bases between. CDR3 sequence (DNA): TGTGCCAGCTCACCACGGACGGGACTTGACAATGAGCAGTTCTTC. Translated: CASSPRTGLDNEQFF.

The chain has TRBV7-2 and TRBJ2-3; maybe TRBD1 (7 bases). Germline CDR1 reads SGHTA; CDR2 reads FQGNSA. CDR3 length: 17 amino acids. Trimming cost V 2 bases and J 4 bases, with 19 bases left between them. CDR3: CASSLFGGGGGADTQYF. CDR3 bases: TGTGCCAGCAGCTTATTCGGTGGTGGAGGGGGCGCAGATACGCAGTATTTT.

The V gene is TRBV10-2, the J gene TRBJ2-7, with D perhaps TRBD1 (7 bases). The ends were cut back, 2 bases at V and 4 bases at J, with 21 bases in the middle. Germline V gives CDR1 WSHSY, CDR2 SAAADI. This CDR3 comprises 17 residues. The CDR3 protein is CASSELRRQGGSYEQYF. CDR3 bases: TGCGCCAGCAGTGAGCTTCGACGGCAGGGGGGATCTTACGAGCAGTACTTC.

This clonotype was seen a few times. The chain recombines TRBV5-1 with TRBJ2-5; 13 bases agree with TRBD2. With the DNA end fitting TRBJ2-7 better, the J assignment may be wrong. In germline, CDR1 is SGHRS, CDR2 YFSETQ. There are 15 residues in the CDR3. CDR3 nucleotide sequence: TGCGCCAGCAGCTGGGTGGGGACTAGCGGGAACGAGCAGTACTTC. This encodes CASSWVGTSGNEQYF.

This clonotype was observed a few times. This chain connects TRBV27 to TRBJ2-4, with D unresolved. V lost 6 bases to trimming and J lost 0 bases, with 12 bases between them. Per germline, CDR1 MNHEY and CDR2 SMNVEV (reference sequence). This CDR3 comprises 15 residues. The CDR3 sequence: CASRESTLAKNIQYF. Written as DNA, the CDR3 is TGTGCCAGCAGGGAATCCACCCTAGCCAAAAACATTCAGTACTTC.

This clonotype has only a few counts. The chain employs TRBV27 and TRBJ2-1; D may be TRBD2 (6 bases). V lost 6 bases to trimming and J lost 7 bases, with 19 bases between them. Germline lookup yields CDR1 MNHEY and CDR2 SMNVEV (reference sequence). This CDR3 has 15 residues. The CDR3 nucleotides read TGTGCCAGCAGCACCCCCGGGACTGTACTTAATGAGCAGTTCTTC. It codes for CASSTPGTVLNEQFF.

This chain joins TRBV7-8 and TRBJ2-3; TRBD2 matches 8 bases. Germline CDR1 and CDR2: SGHVS and FQNEAQ. V trimming: 2 bases; J trimming: 4 bases; junction bases outside the gene matches: 8. The CDR3 totals 16 residues. CDR3 coding DNA: TGTGCCAGCAGCTTATCCCTTCCGGGGGGGCCAGATACGCAGTATTTT. Amino acid sequence: CASSLSLPGGPDTQYF.

This clonotype was observed a handful of times. The chain couples TRBV6-4 to TRBJ2-1, with 7 positions matching TRBD2. Germline values: CDR1 MRHNA, CDR2 SNTAGT. This CDR3 has 15 amino acids. Trimming at V came to 3 bases and at J to 4 bases, leaving 6 bases not matched to a gene. The CDR3 DNA is TGTGCCAGCAGTGAGAATGGGGGGGGGTACAATGAGCAGTTCTTC. Protein: CASSENGGGYNEQFF.

With respect to this clonotype: A much larger clone is a single base away; this may be a read error. The V call is TRBV28, the J call TRBJ2-3, with 10 bases that match TRBD2. The CDR3 runs 18 residues. Germline values: CDR1 MDHEN, CDR2 SYDVKM. The CDR3 coding sequence is TGTACCAGCAGTTTCCCGCGAGCGGGAGGGGATGAGACAGATACGCAGTATTTT. This sequence encodes CTSSFPRAGGDETDTQYF.

This clonotype was recorded at least ten times. V and J are TRBV6-1 and TRBJ1-2; 8 bases match TRBD1. J was trimmed by 4 bases and V by 1 base; bases with no gene match: 2. The CDR3 consists of 14 residues. Looked up from germline, CDR1 is MNHNS and CDR2 is SASEGT. CDR3 DNA: TGTGCCAGCAGTGAAGGGACAGGGATCTATGGCTACACCTTC. It yields the protein CASSEGTGIYGYTF.

The chain is built from TRBV7-8 and TRBJ2-5, with D perhaps matching TRBD2 (5 bases). The CDR3 runs to 15 residues. V was trimmed by 1 base and J by 5 bases, leaving 14 bases between them. CDR1 is SGHVS and CDR2 is FQNEAQ in the germline V gene. Here the CDR3 reads CASSLVSGFGETQYF. CDR3 bases: TGTGCCAGCAGCTTAGTGTCGGGGTTCGGGGAGACCCAGTACTTC.

This clonotype was picked up a small number of times. The rearrangement uses TRBV20-1 and TRBJ2-5; tentative D call: TRBD2 (7 bases). The length of the CDR3 is 16 residues. The germline V gene encodes CDR1 DFQATT and CDR2 SNEGSKA (reference sequence). With 1 base removed from V and 4 bases from J, the gap between germline ends came to 19 bases. This CDR3 reads CSARAQEGGQRETQYF. Here the CDR3 DNA reads TGCAGTGCTAGAGCCCAGGAGGGGGGGCAGAGAGAGACCCAGTACTTC.

This chain connects TRBV5-1 to TRBJ1-5, with D perhaps TRBD1 (5 bases). This CDR3 contains 15 residues. Germline CDR1 and CDR2: SGHRS and YFSETQ. Trimming left V 4 bases short and J 3 bases short, with 14 bases between. The CDR3 protein is CASSLGDSNNQPQHF. The DNA for the CDR3 is TGCGCCAGCAGCCTAGGGGATTCGAACAATCAGCCCCAGCATTTT.

The chain combines TRBV5-1 with TRBJ2-3; maybe TRBD2 (6 bases). V gave up 4 bases and J gave up 1 base, with 13 bases separating them. Germline assignment: CDR1 SGHRS and CDR2 YFSETQ. The CDR3 has 15 residues. This CDR3 reads CASSGGLQRTDTQYF. The DNA of the CDR3 is TGCGCCAGCAGCGGGGGACTCCAACGCACAGATACGCAGTATTTT.

This clonotype was detected a few times. This rearrangement joins TRBV12-3 or TRBV12-4 to TRBJ2-1; possibly TRBD2 for D (6 bases). Trimming removed 5 bases from V and 11 bases from J, with 13 bases in between. The CDR3 consists of 12 residues. CDR3 loop: CASSLTGTQQFF. In DNA, the CDR3 is TGTGCCAGCAGTCTCACCGGGACTCAGCAGTTCTTC.

A few counts support this clonotype. The chain joins TRBV7-2 to TRBJ2-1; possibly TRBD1 or TRBD2 for D (5 bases each). This CDR3 comprises 16 residues. Per the germline V gene, CDR1 is SGHTA and CDR2 is FQGNSA. Trimming stripped 0 bases from V and 15 bases from J, with 24 bases between. The CDR3 sequence: CASSLALGDGGVRGFF. CDR3 nucleotide sequence: TGTGCCAGCAGCTTAGCGCTGGGTGATGGTGGGGTGAGGGGGTTCTTC.

The rearrangement uses TRBV19 and TRBJ1-1; 7 nucleotides line up with TRBD1. Germline assignment: CDR1 LNHDA and CDR2 SQIVND (reference sequence). The length of the CDR3 is 12 residues. J was trimmed by 4 bases and V by 7 bases; bases with no gene match: 3. CDR3 nucleotides: TGTGCCAGTATTGGGGACAGCACTGAAGCTTTCTTT. It is translated as CASIGDSTEAFF. Together with reference TRBV19 and TRBJ1-1, the CDR3 gives the full variable domain: DGGITQSPKYLFRKEGQNVTLSCEQNLNHDAMYWYRQDPGQGLRLIYYSQIVNDFQKGDIAEGYSVSREKKESFPLTVTSAQKNPTAFYLCASIGDSTEAFFGQGTRLTVV.